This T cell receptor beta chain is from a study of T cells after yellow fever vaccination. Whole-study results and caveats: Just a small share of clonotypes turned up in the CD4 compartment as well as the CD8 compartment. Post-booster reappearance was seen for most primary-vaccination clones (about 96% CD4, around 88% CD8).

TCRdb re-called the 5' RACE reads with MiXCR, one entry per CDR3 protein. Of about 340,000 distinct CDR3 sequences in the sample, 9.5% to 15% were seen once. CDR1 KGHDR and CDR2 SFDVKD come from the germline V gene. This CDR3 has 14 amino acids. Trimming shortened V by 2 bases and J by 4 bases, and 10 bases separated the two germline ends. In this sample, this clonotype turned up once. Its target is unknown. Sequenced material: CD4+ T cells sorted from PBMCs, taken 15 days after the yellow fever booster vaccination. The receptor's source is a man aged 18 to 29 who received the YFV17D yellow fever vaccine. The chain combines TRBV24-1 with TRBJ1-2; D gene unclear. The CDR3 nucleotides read TGTGCCACCAGTGATTCCGGGCAGATCTATGGCTACACCTTC. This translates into CATSDSGQIYGYTF.